This T cell receptor (beta chain) was sequenced for a study of breast tumors, draining lymph nodes, adjacent tissues. There are many counts of this clonotype. Antigen unknown. V lost 4 bases to trimming and J lost 8 bases, with 16 bases between them. Germline assignment: CDR1 SGHDT and CDR2 YYEEEE. The CDR3 consists of 15 residues. Overall study results and limits: Tumors had less TCR diversity than lymph nodes, more than nontumor tissue. The data were judged consistent with most tumor T cells coming from lymph node and expanding in tumor. The lymph node origin of tumor T cells was framed as consistent with a hypothesis, not demonstrated. Tumor and nontumor repertoires were significantly more similar in luminal-like than in basal-like breast cancer.

TCRdb ran MiXCR on the multiplex PCR reads and lists one entry per CDR3 protein. The table shows roughly 220,000 distinct CDR3 sequences, with approximately 36% occurring only once. Breast cancer patients provided tissue from their axillary draining lymph nodes. The source is a female donor with breast cancer. Some clones in this sample may be carry-over from other donors' samples. The chain links TRBV5-6 to TRBJ1-6, with a weak D call TRBD1 (6 bases). The sample was axillary lymph node tissue. CDR3 amino acids: CASSVTGIRYSPLHF. Here the CDR3 DNA reads TGTGCCAGCAGCGTGACAGGTATTAGGTATTCACCCCTCCACTTT.